Here is one TCR beta chain with its context. This sample is drawn from a study of CD8+ T cells in alopecia areata. Samples from alopecia areata patients were lesional scalp punch biopsies and peripheral blood. The sequencing template was cDNA reverse transcribed from extracted RNA. Sequenced by immunoSEQ multiplex PCR; TCRdb stores in-frame clones only, minus some. This repertoire shows roughly 59,000 clones, around half found once; its top ten account for roughly 15%. Germline V gene lookup returns CDR1 MNHNY and CDR2 SVGAGI (reference sequence). The CDR3 is made up of 10 amino acids. The V gene lost 6 bases and the J gene lost 5 bases, with 5 bases spanning the gap.

The TCR was taken from a human donor with alopecia areata. The material sequenced was CD8+ T cells sorted from blood, taken at week 0. The chain is built from TRBV6-6 and TRBJ2-7; D remains unclear. CDR3 in DNA: TGTGCCAGCAGGTCCAACGAGCAGTACTTC. This encodes CASRSNEQYF.